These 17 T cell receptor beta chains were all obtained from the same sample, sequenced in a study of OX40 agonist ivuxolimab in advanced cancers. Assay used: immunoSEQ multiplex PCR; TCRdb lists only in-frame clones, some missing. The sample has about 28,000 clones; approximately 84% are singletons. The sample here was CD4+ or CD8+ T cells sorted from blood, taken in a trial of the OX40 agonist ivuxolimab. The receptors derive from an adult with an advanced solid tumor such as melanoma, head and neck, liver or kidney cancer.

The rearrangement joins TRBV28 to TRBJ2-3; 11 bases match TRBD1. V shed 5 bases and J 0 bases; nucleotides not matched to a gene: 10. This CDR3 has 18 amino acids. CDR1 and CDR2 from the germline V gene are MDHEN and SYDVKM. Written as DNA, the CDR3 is TGTGCCAGCAGTCCGCCCGGGACAGGGGGGAACAGCACAGATACGCAGTATTTT. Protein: CASSPPGTGGNSTDTQYF.

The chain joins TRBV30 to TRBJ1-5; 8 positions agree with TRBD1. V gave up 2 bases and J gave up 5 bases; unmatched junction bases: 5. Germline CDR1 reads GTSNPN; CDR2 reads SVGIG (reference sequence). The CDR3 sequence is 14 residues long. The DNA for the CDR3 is TGTGCCTGGAGTACCGGACAGGGCGATCAGCCCCAGCATTTT. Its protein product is CAWSTGQGDQPQHF.

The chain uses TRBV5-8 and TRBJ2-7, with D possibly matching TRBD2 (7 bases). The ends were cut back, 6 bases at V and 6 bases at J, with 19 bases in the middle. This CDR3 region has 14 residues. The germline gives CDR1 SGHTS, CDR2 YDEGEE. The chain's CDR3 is CASTFRWGGREQYF. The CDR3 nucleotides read TGTGCCAGCACCTTTAGGTGGGGGGGCCGCGAGCAGTACTTC.

The CDR3 region has the DNA TGTGCCAGCAGTTACTGGGCGGGAGGGCCCTACAATGAGCAGTTCTTC. Translated, it gives CASSYWAGGPYNEQFF. The V call is TRBV6-5, the J call TRBJ2-1; 9 nucleotides agree with TRBD2. The V gene's germline CDR1 is MNHEY and CDR2 SVGAGI. CDR3 length equals 16 residues. V lost 1 base and J lost 2; bases outside the gene matches: 3.

This chain's CDR3 is CASSLVGGAIYEQYF. For the CDR3, the DNA is TGTGCCAGCAGCCTGGTGGGCGGAGCCATTTACGAGCAGTACTTC. The rearrangement joins TRBV7-2 to TRBJ2-7, with no clear D. The V gene lost 5 bases and the J gene lost 4 bases, with 18 bases spanning the gap. The CDR3 has 15 residues. Germline V gene lookup returns CDR1 SGHTA and CDR2 FQGNSA.

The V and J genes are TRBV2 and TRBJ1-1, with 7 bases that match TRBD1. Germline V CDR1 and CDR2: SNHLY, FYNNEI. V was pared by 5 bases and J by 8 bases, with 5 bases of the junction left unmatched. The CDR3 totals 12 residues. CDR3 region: CASSSGTDEAFF. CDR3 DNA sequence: TGTGCCAGCAGTTCCGGGACAGACGAAGCTTTCTTT. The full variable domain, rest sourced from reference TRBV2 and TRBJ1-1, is EPEVTQTPSHQVTQMGQEVILRCVPISNHLYFYWYRQILGQKVEFLVSFYNNEISEKSEIFDDQFSVERPDGSNFTLKIRSTKLEDSAMYFCASSSGTDEAFFGQGTRLTVV.

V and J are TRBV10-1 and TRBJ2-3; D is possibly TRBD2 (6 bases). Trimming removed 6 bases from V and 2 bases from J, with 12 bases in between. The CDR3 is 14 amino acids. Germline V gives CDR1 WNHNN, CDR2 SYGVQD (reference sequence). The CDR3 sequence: CASSLSGYTDTQYF. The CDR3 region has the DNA TGCGCCAGCAGCCTTAGCGGATACACAGATACGCAGTATTTT.

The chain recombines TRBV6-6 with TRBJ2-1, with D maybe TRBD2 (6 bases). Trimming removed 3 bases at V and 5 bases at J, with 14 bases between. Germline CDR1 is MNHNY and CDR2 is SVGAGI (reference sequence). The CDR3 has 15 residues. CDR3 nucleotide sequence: TGTGCCAGCAGTTATGGGGGGAATCCCCACAATGAGCAGTTCTTC. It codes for CASSYGGNPHNEQFF.

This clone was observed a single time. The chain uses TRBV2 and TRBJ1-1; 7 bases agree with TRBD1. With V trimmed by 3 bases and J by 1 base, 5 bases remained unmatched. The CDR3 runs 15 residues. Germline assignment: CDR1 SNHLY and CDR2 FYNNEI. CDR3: CASSDRGSGNTEAFF. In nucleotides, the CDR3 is TGTGCCAGCAGTGACAGGGGGTCAGGGAACACTGAAGCTTTCTTT.

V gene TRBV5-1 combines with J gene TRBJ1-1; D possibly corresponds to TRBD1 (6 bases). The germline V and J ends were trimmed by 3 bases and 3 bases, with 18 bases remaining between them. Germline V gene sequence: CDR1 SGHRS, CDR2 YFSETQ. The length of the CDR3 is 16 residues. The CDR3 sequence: CASSWYPRGADTEAFF. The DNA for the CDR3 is TGCGCCAGCAGCTGGTATCCCAGGGGAGCGGACACTGAAGCTTTCTTT.

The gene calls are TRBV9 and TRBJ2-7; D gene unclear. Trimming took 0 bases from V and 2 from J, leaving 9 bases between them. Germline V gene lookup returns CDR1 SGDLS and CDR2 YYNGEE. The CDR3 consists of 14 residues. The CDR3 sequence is CASSVGAAAYEQYF. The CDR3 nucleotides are TGTGCCAGCAGCGTAGGGGCAGCTGCCTACGAGCAGTACTTC.

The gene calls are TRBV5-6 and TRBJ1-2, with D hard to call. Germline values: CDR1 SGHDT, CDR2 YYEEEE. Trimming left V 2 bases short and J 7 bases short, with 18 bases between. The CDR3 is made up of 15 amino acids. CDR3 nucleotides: TGTGCCAGCAGCTTCTCTAGCCGTTCTGCCACTGGCTACACCTTC. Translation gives CASSFSSRSATGYTF.

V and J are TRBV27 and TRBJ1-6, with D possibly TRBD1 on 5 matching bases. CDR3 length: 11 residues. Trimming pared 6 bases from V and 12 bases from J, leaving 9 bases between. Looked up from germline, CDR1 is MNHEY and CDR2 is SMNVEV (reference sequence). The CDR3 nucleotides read TGTGCCAGCAGCTTCGGGGGACCCCTCCACTTT. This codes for CASSFGGPLHF.

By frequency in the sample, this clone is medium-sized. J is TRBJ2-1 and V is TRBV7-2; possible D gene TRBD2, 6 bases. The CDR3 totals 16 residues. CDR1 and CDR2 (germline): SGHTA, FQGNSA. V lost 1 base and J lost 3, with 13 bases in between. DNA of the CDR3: TGTGCCAGCAGCTTAGTCTCGGGGGTCGTCTACAATGAGCAGTTCTTC. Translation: CASSLVSGVVYNEQFF.

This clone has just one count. In DNA, the CDR3 is TGCAGCGTTGCTCCGGGACTTCAGCCCCAGCATTTT. Translation gives CSVAPGLQPQHF. The rearrangement links TRBV29-1 to TRBJ1-5; a possible D gene is TRBD1 (5 bases). Germline CDR1 is SQVTM and CDR2 is ANQGSEA. This CDR3 contains 12 residues. The germline V and J ends were trimmed by 4 bases and 6 bases, with 10 bases remaining between them.

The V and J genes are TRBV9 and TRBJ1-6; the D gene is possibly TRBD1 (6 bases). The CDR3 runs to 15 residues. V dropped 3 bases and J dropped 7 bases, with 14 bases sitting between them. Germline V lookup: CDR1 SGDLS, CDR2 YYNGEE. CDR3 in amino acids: CASSESGQTNSPLHF. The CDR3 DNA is TGTGCCAGCAGCGAGTCCGGACAGACGAATTCACCCCTCCACTTT.

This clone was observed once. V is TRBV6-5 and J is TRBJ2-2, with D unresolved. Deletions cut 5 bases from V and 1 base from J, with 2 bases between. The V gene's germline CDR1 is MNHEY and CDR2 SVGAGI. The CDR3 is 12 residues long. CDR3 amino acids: CASSQNTGELFF. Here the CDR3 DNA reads TGTGCCAGCAGTCAGAACACCGGGGAGCTGTTTTTT.